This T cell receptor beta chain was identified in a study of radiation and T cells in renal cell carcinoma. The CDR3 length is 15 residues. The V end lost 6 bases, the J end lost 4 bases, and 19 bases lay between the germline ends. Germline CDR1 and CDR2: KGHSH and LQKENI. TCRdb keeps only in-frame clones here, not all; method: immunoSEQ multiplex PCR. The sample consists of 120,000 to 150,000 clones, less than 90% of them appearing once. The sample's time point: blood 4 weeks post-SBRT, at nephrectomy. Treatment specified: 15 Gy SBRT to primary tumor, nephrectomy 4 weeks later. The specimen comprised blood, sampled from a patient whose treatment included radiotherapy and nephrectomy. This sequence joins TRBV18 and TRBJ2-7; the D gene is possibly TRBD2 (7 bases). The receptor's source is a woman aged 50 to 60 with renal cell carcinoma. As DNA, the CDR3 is TGTGCCAGCTCCCTGGGGGGGACACTGAATTACGAGCAGTACTTC. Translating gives CASSLGGTLNYEQYF.